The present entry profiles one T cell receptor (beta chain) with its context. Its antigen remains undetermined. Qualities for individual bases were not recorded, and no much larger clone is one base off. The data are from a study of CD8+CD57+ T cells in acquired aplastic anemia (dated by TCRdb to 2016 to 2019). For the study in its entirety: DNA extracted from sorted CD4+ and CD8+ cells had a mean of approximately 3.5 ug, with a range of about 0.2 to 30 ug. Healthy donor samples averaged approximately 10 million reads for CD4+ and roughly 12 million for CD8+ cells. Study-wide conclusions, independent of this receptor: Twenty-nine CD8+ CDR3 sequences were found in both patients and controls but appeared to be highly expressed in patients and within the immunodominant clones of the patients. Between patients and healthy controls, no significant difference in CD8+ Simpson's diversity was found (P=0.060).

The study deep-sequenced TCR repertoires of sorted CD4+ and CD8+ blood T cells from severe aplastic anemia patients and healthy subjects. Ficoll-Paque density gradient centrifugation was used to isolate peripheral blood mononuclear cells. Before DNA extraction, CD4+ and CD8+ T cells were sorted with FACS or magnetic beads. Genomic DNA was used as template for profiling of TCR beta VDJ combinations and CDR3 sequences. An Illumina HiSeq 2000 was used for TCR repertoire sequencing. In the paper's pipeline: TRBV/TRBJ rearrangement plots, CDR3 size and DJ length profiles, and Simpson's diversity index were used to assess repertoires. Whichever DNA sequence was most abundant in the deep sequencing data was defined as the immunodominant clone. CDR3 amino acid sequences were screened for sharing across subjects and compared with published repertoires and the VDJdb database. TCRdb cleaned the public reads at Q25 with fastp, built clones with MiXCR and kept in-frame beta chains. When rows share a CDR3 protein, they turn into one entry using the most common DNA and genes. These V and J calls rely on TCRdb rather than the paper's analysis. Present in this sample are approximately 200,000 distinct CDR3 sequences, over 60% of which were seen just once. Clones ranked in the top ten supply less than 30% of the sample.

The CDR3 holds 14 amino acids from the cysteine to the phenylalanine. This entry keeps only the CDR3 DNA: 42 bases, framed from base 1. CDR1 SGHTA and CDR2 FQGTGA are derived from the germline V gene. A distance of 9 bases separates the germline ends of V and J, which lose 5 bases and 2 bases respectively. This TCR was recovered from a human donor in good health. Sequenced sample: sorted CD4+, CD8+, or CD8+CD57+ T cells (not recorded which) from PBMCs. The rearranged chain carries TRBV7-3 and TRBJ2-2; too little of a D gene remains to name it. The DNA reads TGTGCCAGCAGCCCCCCAAGCAACACCGGGGAGCTGTTTTTT. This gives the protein CASSPPSNTGELFF.